The entry below gives a single TCR beta chain sequence along with its context. Its antigen is undetermined. This entry belongs to a study of cytomegalovirus exposure and HLA in healthy donors. Study-level information: Of the donors genotyped, about 410 in all, about 76% fell in the Caucasian-associated ancestry cluster.

This PCR relied on a set of 60 Vbeta primers and 13 Jbeta primers. The table came from immunoSEQ multiplex PCR; TCRdb's copy has only in-frame clones and leaves some out. The sample lists fewer than 130,000 clones, approximately 80% occurring once. V was trimmed by 5 bases and J by 3 bases, leaving 10 bases between them. This CDR3 is built from 13 residues. Per germline, CDR1 MDHEN and CDR2 SYDVKM. Findings and caveats of the study: High sensitivity and specificity were reportedly achieved when the classifier diagnosed cytomegalovirus status. Most sequenced TCRs were rare (though some public TCRs occurred in many donors).

This TCR was sampled from a woman aged 55-70 years in good health and CMV-seropositive. This sequence joins TRBV28 and TRBJ1-1; D is perhaps TRBD1 (5 bases). The sample consisted of PBMCs. CDR3 sequence: CASSRTGDTEAFF. The CDR3 DNA follows: TGTGCCAGCAGTCGGACGGGGGACACTGAAGCTTTCTTT.